These 16 T cell receptor beta chains came from one sample sequenced in a study of blood T cell repertoires in COVID-19. The method was immunoSEQ multiplex PCR; TCRdb's version includes in-frame clones alone and lacks a portion of them. Of approximately 200,000 clones in the sample, 75% to 90% were seen once. Source material: peripheral blood. Every receptor here comes from a human donor in a cohort sampled during active COVID-19.

The chain employs TRBV18 and TRBJ1-4; a possible D gene is TRBD1 (6 bases). CDR3 length equals 15 residues. Germline loops: CDR1 KGHSH, CDR2 LQKENI. Trimming took 6 bases from V and 8 from J, leaving 19 bases between them. The CDR3 sequence: CASSAGPGAREKLFF. In nucleotides, the CDR3 is TGTGCCAGCTCCGCTGGGCCAGGGGCTAGAGAAAAACTGTTTTTT.

V gene TRBV18 combines with J gene TRBJ2-2; 7 bases line up with TRBD2. The V segment lost 4 bases and the J segment 3 bases; nucleotides outside the gene matches: 14. Germline V CDR1 and CDR2: KGHSH, LQKENI. The CDR3 length is 18 residues. The CDR3 protein is CASSQRRLAGSDTGELFF. The CDR3 DNA is TGTGCCAGCTCACAACGAAGATTAGCGGGTTCGGACACCGGGGAGCTGTTTTTT.

Turning to this clone: Being one base from a much bigger clone, this may be a read error. The V and J genes are TRBV2 and TRBJ1-4; D may be TRBD1 (5 bases). Germline CDR1 is SNHLY and CDR2 is FYNNEI. Trimming left V 5 bases short and J 0 bases short, with 7 bases between. The CDR3 sequence is 14 residues long. CDR3 nucleotide sequence: TGTGCCAGCAGTCACAGGTCAACTAATGAAAAACTGTTTTTT. This translates into CASSHRSTNEKLFF.

The chain employs TRBV28 and TRBJ2-1; TRBD1 agrees at 9 bases. Germline CDR1 MDHEN, CDR2 SYDVKM. CDR3 length: 15 residues. V lost 3 bases and J lost 2; bases outside the gene matches: 2. CDR3 DNA sequence: TGTGCCAGCAGTTTCGGGACAGGGCCCTACAATGAGCAGTTCTTC. Protein sequence: CASSFGTGPYNEQFF.

The chain is built from TRBV2 and TRBJ1-5, with 7 bases aligning to TRBD1. The CDR3 is made up of 16 amino acids. Looked up from germline, CDR1 is SNHLY and CDR2 is FYNNEI. J lost 0 bases, V lost 4 bases, and 6 bases had no gene match. CDR3 coding DNA: TGTGCCAGCAGTGTATTACAGGGGCATAGCAATCAGCCCCAGCATTTT. Translating it yields CASSVLQGHSNQPQHF.

CDR3 in DNA: TGTGCCAGCAGCCCTCCGGGTGAAGCCGAAAAACTGTTTTTT. It translates to CASSPPGEAEKLFF. This rearrangement joins TRBV7-9 to TRBJ1-4; no firm D call. In germline, CDR1 is SEHNR, CDR2 FQNEAQ (reference sequence). The CDR3 is made up of 14 amino acids. V was cut by 5 bases and J by 8 bases, with 15 bases left in between.

The genes are TRBV27 and TRBJ1-1; TRBD1 is a possible D gene (5 bases). This CDR3 spans 14 amino acids. Per the germline V gene, CDR1 is MNHEY and CDR2 is SMNVEV (reference sequence). V lost 7 bases to trimming and J lost 4 bases, with 16 bases between them. As DNA, the CDR3 is TGTGCCAGCACTTCAACGGGGGGGTTCACTGAAGCTTTCTTT. Protein product: CASTSTGGFTEAFF.

J is TRBJ1-4 and V is TRBV5-6; no clear D gene. Germline CDR1 SGHDT, CDR2 YYEEEE. CDR3 length equals 13 residues. Between the trimmed V and J ends, which lost 2 bases and 8 bases, there was a span of 10 bases. The CDR3 nucleotides read TGTGCCAGCAGCTTCTCGGGTTGGGAAAAACTGTTTTTT. Translated, it gives CASSFSGWEKLFF.

V usage is TRBV19 and J usage is TRBJ1-2; 10 bases line up with TRBD1. The CDR3 sequence is 14 residues long. V trimming: 6 bases; J trimming: 3 bases; junction bases outside the gene matches: 4. Germline CDR1 LNHDA, CDR2 SQIVND (reference sequence). CDR3 bases: TGTGCCAGTAGGCGACAGGGGGCAGACTATGGCTACACCTTC. It specifies CASRRQGADYGYTF.

The chain uses TRBV19 and TRBJ2-7, with a possible D match to TRBD2 (6 bases). This CDR3 is built from 15 residues. The germline V gene encodes CDR1 LNHDA and CDR2 SQIVND (reference sequence). Between the trimmed V and J ends, which lost 4 bases and 6 bases, there was a span of 19 bases. The CDR3 coding sequence is TGTGCCAGTAGTAGGTCCGGGGGACGGCCGGGCGAGCAGTACTTC. Translating gives CASSRSGGRPGEQYF.

This clone was seen once. This rearrangement joins TRBV2 to TRBJ2-5; TRBD1 matches at 9 bases. The CDR3 spans 16 residues. V lost 7 bases, J lost 3 bases, and 12 bases stayed unmatched. From germline, CDR1 is SNHLY and CDR2 FYNNEI. CDR3 sequence: CASTLGGQGGKETQYF. The CDR3 DNA follows: TGTGCCAGCACTCTTGGGGGACAGGGCGGAAAAGAGACCCAGTACTTC. The whole variable domain, remainder taken from reference TRBV2 and TRBJ2-5, is EPEVTQTPSHQVTQMGQEVILRCVPISNHLYFYWYRQILGQKVEFLVSFYNNEISEKSEIFDDQFSVERPDGSNFTLKIRSTKLEDSAMYFCASTLGGQGGKETQYFGPGTRLLVL.

This clone was found a few times. This chain links TRBV27 with TRBJ2-1; 15 bases are shared with TRBD2. J was trimmed by 8 bases and V by 4 bases; bases with no gene match: 6. CDR1 is MNHEY and CDR2 is SMNVEV in the germline V gene (reference sequence). This CDR3 spans 16 amino acids. Here the CDR3 DNA reads TGTGCCAGCAGTTGGGGGACTAGCGGGAGGTCGGATGAGCAGTTCTTC. It codes for CASSWGTSGRSDEQFF.

The V call is TRBV5-5, the J call TRBJ2-7, with 8 nucleotides matching TRBD1. The CDR3 is made up of 16 amino acids. Germline V lookup: CDR1 SGHKS, CDR2 YYEKEE (reference sequence). V lost 0 bases to trimming and J lost 0 bases; unmatched junction nucleotides: 5. CDR3: CASSLGTGIPSYEQYF. The CDR3 DNA is TGTGCCAGCAGCTTGGGGACAGGGATCCCCTCCTACGAGCAGTACTTC.

The rearrangement links TRBV7-9 to TRBJ1-2; D perhaps matches TRBD1 (6 bases). Trimming pared 4 bases from V and 8 bases from J, leaving 20 bases between. The CDR3 consists of 15 residues. Germline CDR1 is SEHNR and CDR2 is FQNEAQ (reference sequence). CDR3 protein: CASSSLPGTSGGYTF. The CDR3 coding sequence is TGTGCCAGCAGCTCCTTGCCCGGGACATCGGGCGGCTACACCTTC.

The chain uses TRBV15 and TRBJ2-7; no clear D gene. Germline CDR1 is LNHNV and CDR2 is YYDKDF (reference sequence). Trimming removed 1 base at V and 2 bases at J, with 9 bases between. This CDR3 is built from 14 residues. The CDR3 reads CATSRGDGAYEQYF. DNA of the CDR3: TGTGCCACCAGCAGAGGCGACGGAGCCTACGAGCAGTACTTC.

This clone was recorded at least ten times. The chain combines TRBV24-1 with TRBJ2-1, with D possibly matching TRBD1 (5 bases). V was shortened by 9 bases and J by 5 bases, with 10 bases between the two germline ends. Looked up from germline, CDR1 is KGHDR and CDR2 is SFDVKD. The CDR3 runs to 12 residues. The CDR3 nucleotides read TGTGCCACCGCCGACAGTGACAATGAGCAGTTCTTC. It yields the protein CATADSDNEQFF.